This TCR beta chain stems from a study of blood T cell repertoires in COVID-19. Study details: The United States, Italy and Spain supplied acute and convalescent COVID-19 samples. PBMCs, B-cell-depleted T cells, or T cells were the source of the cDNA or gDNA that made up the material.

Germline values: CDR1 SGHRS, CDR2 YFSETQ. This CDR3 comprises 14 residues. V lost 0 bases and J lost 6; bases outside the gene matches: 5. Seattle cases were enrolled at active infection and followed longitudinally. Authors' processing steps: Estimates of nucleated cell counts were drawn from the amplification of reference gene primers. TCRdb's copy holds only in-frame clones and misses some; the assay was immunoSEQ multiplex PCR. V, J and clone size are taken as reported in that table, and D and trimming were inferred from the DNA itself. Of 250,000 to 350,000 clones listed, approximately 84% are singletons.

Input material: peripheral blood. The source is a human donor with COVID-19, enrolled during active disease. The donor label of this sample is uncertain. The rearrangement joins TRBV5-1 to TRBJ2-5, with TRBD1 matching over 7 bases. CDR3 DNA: TGCGCCAGCAGCTTGGAACAGGGGATTAAGACCCAGTACTTC. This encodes CASSLEQGIKTQYF.